One sample yielded the 15 T cell receptor beta chains listed below, sequenced in a study of STAT5B mutations in CD4+ large granular lymphocyte leukemia. Produced via immunoSEQ multiplex PCR; TCRdb's table is partial and in-frame only. The data contain under 25,000 clones, around two thirds of them seen just once; the ten biggest clones take up 9.8%. Sequenced sample: CD4+ T cells from blood buffy coats. The receptors stem from a human donor in good health.

The chain recombines TRBV4-2 with TRBJ2-1; D call uncertain. CDR1 is LGHNA, CDR2 YNFKEQ, per germline. The CDR3 length is 13 residues. V was cut by 0 bases and J by 4 bases, with 4 bases left in between. The CDR3 is CASSQDVYNEQFF. CDR3 DNA sequence: TGTGCCAGCAGCCAAGATGTTTACAATGAGCAGTTCTTC.

This clone came up a few times. The chain has TRBV7-3 and TRBJ1-6; a weak D match, TRBD1 (5 bases). Trimming cost V 0 bases and J 10 bases, with 19 bases left between them. CDR1 is SGHTA, CDR2 FQGTGA, per germline. This CDR3 region has 17 residues. The CDR3 nucleotides read TGTGCCAGCAGCTTAACCGCTTCGGGGCAGGGAGGATCACCCCTCCACTTT. It specifies CASSLTASGQGGSPLHF.

The rearrangement links TRBV5-1 to TRBJ2-1; 11 bases agree with TRBD1. The V segment lost 4 bases and the J segment 4 bases; nucleotides outside the gene matches: 13. Germline assignment: CDR1 SGHRS and CDR2 YFSETQ. The CDR3 is 18 residues long. The CDR3, as DNA: TGCGCCAGCAGCAAAAACGCCGGGACAGGGGGTCCGTACAATGAGCAGTTCTTC. Protein: CASSKNAGTGGPYNEQFF.

The chain uses TRBV19 and TRBJ2-5, with TRBD1 matching 7 bases. Germline CDR1 and CDR2: LNHDA and SQIVND (reference sequence). CDR3 length: 15 amino acids. V was clipped by 2 bases and J by 4 bases; unmatched bases: 7. For the CDR3, the DNA is TGTGCCAGTAGTATAATTAGGTCAGGGGGAGAGACCCAGTACTTC. Translated: CASSIIRSGGETQYF.

The V and J genes are TRBV7-9 and TRBJ2-2; D may be TRBD2 (6 bases). Deletions cut 4 bases from V and 6 bases from J, with 15 bases between. The CDR3 has 15 residues. In germline, CDR1 is SEHNR, CDR2 FQNEAQ (reference sequence). CDR3 sequence: CASSWGVPAAGELFF. The CDR3 nucleotides are TGTGCCAGCAGCTGGGGGGTTCCCGCAGCCGGGGAGCTGTTTTTT.

This clone has only one observation. The V call is TRBV7-6, the J call TRBJ2-3, with TRBD2 as a possible D gene (5 bases). V was pared by 5 bases and J by 0 bases, with 12 bases between. CDR3 length: 15 amino acids. Germline V gene lookup returns CDR1 SGHVS and CDR2 FNYEAQ. This CDR3 is CASSRSVASTDTQYF. The CDR3 bases are TGTGCCAGCAGCCGTAGCGTTGCTAGCACAGATACGCAGTATTTT.

The rearrangement joins TRBV27 to TRBJ2-7; 7 bases align to TRBD1. With 4 bases clipped from V and 0 bases from J, the junction kept 6 bases outside the gene matches. This CDR3 comprises 15 residues. Germline V CDR1 and CDR2: MNHEY, SMNVEV (reference sequence). The CDR3 reads CASSSQGGGSYEQYF. The CDR3 DNA reads TGTGCCAGCAGTTCACAAGGGGGCGGCTCCTACGAGCAGTACTTC.

The chain uses TRBV28 and TRBJ1-5; possible D gene TRBD1, 6 bases. The germline V gene encodes CDR1 MDHEN and CDR2 SYDVKM. The length of the CDR3 is 13 residues. Trimming removed 6 bases at V and 5 bases at J, with 11 bases between. CDR3 in amino acids: CASRHRVDQPQHF. The CDR3 DNA is TGTGCCAGCAGACACAGGGTTGATCAGCCCCAGCATTTT.

V and J are TRBV7-8 and TRBJ1-4, with 11 positions matching TRBD1. Germline CDR1 and CDR2: SGHVS and FQNEAQ. The CDR3 covers 16 residues. With V trimmed by 5 bases and J by 2 bases, 4 bases remained unmatched. CDR3 in DNA: TGTGCCAGCAGCCGGACAGGGGGCGGGACTAATGAAAAACTGTTTTTT. Translation gives CASSRTGGGTNEKLFF.

The V call is TRBV29-1, the J call TRBJ2-1; 8 bases map to TRBD2. V was clipped by 2 bases and J by 8 bases; unmatched bases: 11. This CDR3 region has 15 residues. Germline lookup yields CDR1 SQVTM and CDR2 ANQGSEA. CDR3 nucleotide sequence: TGCAGCGTTGAATCAAACGGGAGGGCCGGCGATGAGCAGTTCTTC. Translation: CSVESNGRAGDEQFF.

This chain uses TRBV18 with TRBJ2-7; 8 bases map to TRBD2. CDR1 is KGHSH and CDR2 is LQKENI in the germline V gene. Trimming took 5 bases from V and 3 from J; bases not matched to a gene: 9. This CDR3 is 15 amino acids long. CDR3 protein: CASSNSGAGGYEQYF. The CDR3 DNA reads TGTGCCAGCTCAAATTCGGGGGCGGGAGGCTACGAGCAGTACTTC.

The CDR3 DNA reads as TGTGCCAGCAGCTCCCCGGGACAGAACACAGATACGCAGTATTTT. Translating it yields CASSSPGQNTDTQYF. The chain recombines TRBV5-4 with TRBJ2-3; TRBD1 aligns across 7 bases. This CDR3 region has 15 residues. Per germline, CDR1 SGHNT and CDR2 YYREEE (reference sequence). J lost 2 bases, V lost 3 bases, and 6 bases had no gene match.

V gene TRBV6-5 combines with J gene TRBJ2-3; perhaps TRBD1 as D (6 bases). Trimming took 0 bases from V and 1 from J, leaving 11 bases between them. Germline CDR1 reads MNHEY; CDR2 reads SVGAGI. The CDR3 runs to 16 residues. The CDR3 nucleotides are TGTGCCAGCAGTTACTCGGCAGGGGCTGGCACAGATACGCAGTATTTT. Its protein is CASSYSAGAGTDTQYF.

The V call is TRBV6-1, the J call TRBJ2-3, with a weak D call TRBD2 (6 bases). Germline CDR1 reads MNHNS; CDR2 reads SASEGT. This CDR3 comprises 15 residues. Trimming removed 0 bases at V and 5 bases at J, with 12 bases between. The CDR3 loop reads CASSEAGGVEDTQYF. The CDR3 DNA reads as TGTGCCAGCAGTGAAGCCGGGGGAGTAGAAGATACGCAGTATTTT.

The CDR3 DNA is TGTGCCAGCAGCTTGTCTCCGGGACAACAAGAGACCCAGTACTTC. Its translation is CASSLSPGQQETQYF. V is TRBV7-7 and J is TRBJ2-5; possible D gene TRBD1, 6 bases. Looked up from germline, CDR1 is SSHAT and CDR2 is FNYEAQ (reference sequence). Trimming cost V 3 bases and J 2 bases, with 13 bases left between them. This CDR3 contains 15 residues.